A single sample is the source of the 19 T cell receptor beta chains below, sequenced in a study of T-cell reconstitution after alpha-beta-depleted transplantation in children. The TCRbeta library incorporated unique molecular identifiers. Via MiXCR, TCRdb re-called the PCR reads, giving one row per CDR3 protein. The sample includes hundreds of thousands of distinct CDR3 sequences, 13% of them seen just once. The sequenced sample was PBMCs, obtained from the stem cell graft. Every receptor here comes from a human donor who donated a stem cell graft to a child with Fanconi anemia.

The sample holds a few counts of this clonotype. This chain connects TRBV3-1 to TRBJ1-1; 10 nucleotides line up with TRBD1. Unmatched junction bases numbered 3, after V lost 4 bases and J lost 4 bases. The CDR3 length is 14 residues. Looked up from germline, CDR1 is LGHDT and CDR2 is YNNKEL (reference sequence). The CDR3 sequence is CASSRGDRGTEAFF. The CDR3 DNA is TGTGCCAGCAGCCGGGGGGACAGGGGCACTGAAGCTTTCTTT.

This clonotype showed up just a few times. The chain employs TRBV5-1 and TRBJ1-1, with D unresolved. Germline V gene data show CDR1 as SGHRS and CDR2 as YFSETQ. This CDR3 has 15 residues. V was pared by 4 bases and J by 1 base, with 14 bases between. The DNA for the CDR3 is TGCGCCAGCAGCCCGACAACACGGGGGAACACTGAAGCTTTCTTT. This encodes CASSPTTRGNTEAFF.

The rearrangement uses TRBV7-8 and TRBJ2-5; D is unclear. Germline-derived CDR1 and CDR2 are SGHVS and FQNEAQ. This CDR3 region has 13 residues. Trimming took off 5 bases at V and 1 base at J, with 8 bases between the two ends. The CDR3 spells CASSTGLQETQYF. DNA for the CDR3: TGTGCCAGCAGCACGGGTCTCCAAGAGACCCAGTACTTC.

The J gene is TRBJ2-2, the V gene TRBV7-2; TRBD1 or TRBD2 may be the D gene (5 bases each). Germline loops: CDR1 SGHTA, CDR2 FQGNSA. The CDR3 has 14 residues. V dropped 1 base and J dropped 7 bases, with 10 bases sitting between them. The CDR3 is CASSLVGTYGELFF. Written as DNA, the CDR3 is TGTGCCAGCAGCTTAGTCGGGACCTACGGGGAGCTGTTTTTT.

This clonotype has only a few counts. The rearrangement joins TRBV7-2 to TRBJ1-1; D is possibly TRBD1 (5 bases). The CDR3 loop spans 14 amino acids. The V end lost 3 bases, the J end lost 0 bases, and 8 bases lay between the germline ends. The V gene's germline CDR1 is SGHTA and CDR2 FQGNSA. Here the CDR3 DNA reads TGTGCCAGCAGCTTCTCGGGGGTGAACACTGAAGCTTTCTTT. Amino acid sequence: CASSFSGVNTEAFF.

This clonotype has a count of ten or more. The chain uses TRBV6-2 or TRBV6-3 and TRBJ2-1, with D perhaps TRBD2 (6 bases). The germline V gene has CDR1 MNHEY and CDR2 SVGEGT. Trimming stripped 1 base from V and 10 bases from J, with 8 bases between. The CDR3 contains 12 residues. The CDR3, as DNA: TGTGCCAGCAGTTACTGGGGAGGCGAGCAGTTCTTC. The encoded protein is CASSYWGGEQFF.

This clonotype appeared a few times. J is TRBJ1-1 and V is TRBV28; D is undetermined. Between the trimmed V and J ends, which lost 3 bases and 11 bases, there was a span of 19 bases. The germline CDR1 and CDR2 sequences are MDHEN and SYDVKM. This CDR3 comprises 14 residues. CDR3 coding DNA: TGTGCCAGCAGTTTTGGGGTGGCCGCTAGCATGGCTTTCTTT. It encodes CASSFGVAASMAFF.

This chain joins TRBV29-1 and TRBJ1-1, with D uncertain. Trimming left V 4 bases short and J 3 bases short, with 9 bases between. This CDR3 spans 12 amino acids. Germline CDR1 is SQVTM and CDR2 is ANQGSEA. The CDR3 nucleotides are TGCAGCGTTGCATACAGTTACACTGAAGCTTTCTTT. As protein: CSVAYSYTEAFF.

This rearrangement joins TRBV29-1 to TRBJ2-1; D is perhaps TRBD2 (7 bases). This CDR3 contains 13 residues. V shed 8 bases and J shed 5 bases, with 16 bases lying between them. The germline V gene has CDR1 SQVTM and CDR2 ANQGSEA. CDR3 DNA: TGCAGCCTAGGGGGGAGGGGTGACAATGAGCAGTTCTTC. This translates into CSLGGRGDNEQFF.

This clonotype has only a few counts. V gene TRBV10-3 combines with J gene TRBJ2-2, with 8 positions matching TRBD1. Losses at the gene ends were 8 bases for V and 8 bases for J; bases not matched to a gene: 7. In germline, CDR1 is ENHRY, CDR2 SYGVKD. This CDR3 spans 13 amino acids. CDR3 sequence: CAIGKDRVGELFF. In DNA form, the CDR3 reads TGTGCCATCGGGAAGGACAGGGTGGGGGAGCTGTTTTTT.

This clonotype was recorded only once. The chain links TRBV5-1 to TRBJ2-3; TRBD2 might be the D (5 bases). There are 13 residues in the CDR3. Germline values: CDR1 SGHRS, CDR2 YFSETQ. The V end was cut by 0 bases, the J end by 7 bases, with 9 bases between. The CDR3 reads CASSLGASNTQYF. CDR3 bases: TGCGCCAGCAGCTTGGGGGCTAGCAATACGCAGTATTTT.

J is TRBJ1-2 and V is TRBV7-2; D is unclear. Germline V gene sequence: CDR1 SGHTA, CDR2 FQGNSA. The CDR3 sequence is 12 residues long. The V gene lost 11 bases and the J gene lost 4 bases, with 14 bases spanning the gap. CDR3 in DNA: TGTGCCCTCAAAGGCAGCGTCTATGGCTACACCTTC. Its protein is CALKGSVYGYTF.

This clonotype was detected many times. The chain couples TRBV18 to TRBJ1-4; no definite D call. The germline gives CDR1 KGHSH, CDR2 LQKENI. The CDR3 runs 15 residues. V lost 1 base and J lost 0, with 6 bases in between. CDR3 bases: TGTGCCAGCTCACCACGGGCAGCAACTAATGAAAAACTGTTTTTT. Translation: CASSPRAATNEKLFF. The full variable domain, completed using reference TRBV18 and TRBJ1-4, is NAGVMQNPRHLVRRRGQEARLRCSPMKGHSHVYWYRQLPEEGLKFMVYLQKENIIDESGMPKERFSAEFPKEGPSILRIQQVVRGDSAAYFCASSPRAATNEKLFFGSGTQLSVL.

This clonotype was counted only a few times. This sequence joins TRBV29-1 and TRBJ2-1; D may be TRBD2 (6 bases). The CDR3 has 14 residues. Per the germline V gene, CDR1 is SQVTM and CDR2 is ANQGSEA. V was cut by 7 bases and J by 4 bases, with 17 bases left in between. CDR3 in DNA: TGCAGCGCCGGCGAGGGGAGCGGGTACAATGAGCAGTTCTTC. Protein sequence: CSAGEGSGYNEQFF.

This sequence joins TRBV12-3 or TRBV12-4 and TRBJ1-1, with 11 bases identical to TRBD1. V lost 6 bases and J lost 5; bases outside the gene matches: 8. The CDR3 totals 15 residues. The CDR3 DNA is TGTGCCAGCAGACCAGGACAGGGGGCGATTACTGAAGCTTTCTTT. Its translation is CASRPGQGAITEAFF.

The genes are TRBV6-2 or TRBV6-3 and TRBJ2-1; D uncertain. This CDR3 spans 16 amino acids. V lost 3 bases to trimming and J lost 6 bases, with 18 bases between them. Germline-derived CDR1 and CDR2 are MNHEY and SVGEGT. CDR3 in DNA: TGTGCCAGCAGTTATAGGAAAAGCCAGGTCTCCAATGAGCAGTTCTTC. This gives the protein CASSYRKSQVSNEQFF.

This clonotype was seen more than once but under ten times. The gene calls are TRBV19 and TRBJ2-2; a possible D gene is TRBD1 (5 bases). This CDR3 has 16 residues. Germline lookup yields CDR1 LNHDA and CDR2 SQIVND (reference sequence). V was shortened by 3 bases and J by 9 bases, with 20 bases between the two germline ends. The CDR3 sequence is CASSIRRQGSYRELFF. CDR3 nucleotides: TGTGCCAGTAGTATTCGGCGGCAGGGATCGTACCGGGAGCTGTTTTTT.

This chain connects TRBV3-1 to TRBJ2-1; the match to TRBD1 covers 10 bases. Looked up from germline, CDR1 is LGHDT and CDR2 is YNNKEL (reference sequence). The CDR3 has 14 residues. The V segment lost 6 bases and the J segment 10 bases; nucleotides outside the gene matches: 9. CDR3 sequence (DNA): TGTGCCAGCAGGCCGGACAGGGGGTTAGGGGAGCAGTTCTTC. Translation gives CASRPDRGLGEQFF.

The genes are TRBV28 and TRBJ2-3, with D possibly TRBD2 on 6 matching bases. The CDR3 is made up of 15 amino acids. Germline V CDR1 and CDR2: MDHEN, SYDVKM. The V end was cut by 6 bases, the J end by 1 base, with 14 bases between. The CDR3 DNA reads TGTGCCAGCAGATCTCCGACGGGGGGCACAGATACGCAGTATTTT. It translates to CASRSPTGGTDTQYF.